These T cell receptor beta chains were read from a single sample in a study of neurological immune-mediated disorders. Via MiXCR, TCRdb re-called the 5' RACE reads, giving one row per CDR3 protein. The sample has tens of thousands of distinct CDR3 sequences, 4.8% seen once. Sequencing was carried out using CD4+ T cells from blood. The receptors were gathered from a man younger than 35 in good health. Each CDR3 is given with its conserved first and last residue. The D gene is left open where the match is weak. Expanded clones get a size class; other rows say once, few or many, or leave the size out.

TGCGCCAGCAATCCGGGACAGGGGGTTTTTGATACGCAGTATTTT CASNPGQGVFDTQYF TRBD1 TRBV10-2 15 many TRBJ2-3
TGCGCCAGCAGCTTCGGACTAGCGGGGGCCCTAGGAGAGCAGTACTTC CASSFGLAGALGEQYF TRBD2 TRBV5-1 16 many TRBJ2-7
TGCGCCAGCAGTCCTTTAGCCGGCCAGGTGAACACTGAAGCTTTCTTT CASSPLAGQVNTEAFF - TRBV5-1 16 many TRBJ1-1
TGTGCCATCAGTGAGGCTGGGGGGGGTTTCGTGGAGACCCAGTACTTC CAISEAGGGFVETQYF TRBD2 TRBV10-3 16 many TRBJ2-5
TGTGCCAGCAGCAAAGAGAGGCAGCCCCAGCATTTT CASSKERQPQHF - TRBV21-1 12 many TRBJ1-5
TGCGCCAGCAGCGACCTCAGAAGAAATAAGCAGTTCTTC CASSDLRRNKQFF - TRBV5-1 13 - TRBJ2-1
TGTGCCAGCAGCTTAAACGACAACACCATATATTTT CASSLNDNTIYF - TRBV7-3 12 many TRBJ1-3
TGCAGTGCTAGAGTTCCTAGCGGGGGGGCGTACAATGAGCAGTTCTTC CSARVPSGGAYNEQFF TRBD2 TRBV20-1 16 many TRBJ2-1
TGTGCCAGCAGTCGAGAAGGGTTGAACACTGAAGCTTTCTTT CASSREGLNTEAFF - TRBV6-2/TRBV6-3 14 medium-sized TRBJ1-1
TGCGCCAGCAGCTTGGTGTCTGGGTTGGCCACCGGGGAGCTGTTTTTT CASSLVSGLATGELFF - TRBV5-1 16 many TRBJ2-2
TGCAGCGTTGTCCATAGGGCCAACACTGAAGCTTTCTTT CSVVHRANTEAFF - TRBV29-1 13 many TRBJ1-1
TGTGCCAGCAGCGTAGTGGACCACTCTGGGGCCAACGTCCTGACTTTC CASSVVDHSGANVLTF - TRBV9 16 many TRBJ2-6
TGTGCCAGCAGCTCCACCGGGACAGTCTCCAATACGCAGTATTTT CASSSTGTVSNTQYF TRBD1 TRBV11-2 15 many TRBJ2-3
TGCAGCGTTGTTAGGGGGGACTCCTACAATGAGCAGTTCTTC CSVVRGDSYNEQFF - TRBV29-1 14 many TRBJ2-1
TGCAGTGCCCTCTCAACCGAGTCGGCTAATGAAAAACTGTTTTTT CSALSTESANEKLFF - TRBV20-1 15 many TRBJ1-4
TGTGCCAGCTATTCGGGGTATGGCTACACCTTC CASYSGYGYTF - TRBV7-9 11 many TRBJ1-2
TGTGCCAGCTCACCACCGGGACTAGAGTACGAGCAGTACTTC CASSPPGLEYEQYF TRBD2 TRBV18 14 many TRBJ2-7
TGCAGTGCTAGGGGAGTCAACACTGAAGCTTTCTTT CSARGVNTEAFF - TRBV20-1 12 many TRBJ1-1
TGTGCCAGCACCGCTAATCCCGCCGGGGGGGATACGCAGTATTTT CASTANPAGGDTQYF TRBD2 TRBV7-9 15 many TRBJ2-3
TGCGCCAGCAGCCTCCGGGACTACAGCACAGATACGCAGTATTTT CASSLRDYSTDTQYF TRBD2 TRBV5-1 15 many TRBJ2-3
TGTGCCAGCTCACCAGTGTTCGCAGACGAGAAAAACATTCAGTACTTC CASSPVFADEKNIQYF - TRBV18 16 many TRBJ2-4
TGTGCCAGCAGCTCTAATGGGGGGGGGGGCGCAGATACGCAGTATTTT CASSSNGGGGADTQYF - TRBV7-2 16 many TRBJ2-3
TGTGCCAGCAGCTTAATGGGCTGGGACACCGGGGAGCTGTTTTTT CASSLMGWDTGELFF - TRBV7-2 15 many TRBJ2-2
TGTGCCAGCAGCCCCGGGACCAACAATGAGCAGTTCTTC CASSPGTNNEQFF - TRBV7-9 13 many TRBJ2-1
TGTGCCAGCAGCTTGGTTGGCAGCCTAGACCTCCTCTATGGCTACACCTTC CASSLVGSLDLLYGYTF - TRBV5-5 17 - TRBJ1-2
TGTGCCAGCAGGGAACAGGCGAACACCGGGGAGCTGTTTTTT CASREQANTGELFF - TRBV6-5 14 many TRBJ2-2
TGCGCCAGCAGCCAAGATCGCCATGTGGGCAGCTACACCTTC CASSQDRHVGSYTF - TRBV4-1 14 - TRBJ1-2
TGTGCCATCAGACCAGGACAGGGGACGGAGACCCAGTACTTC CAIRPGQGTETQYF TRBD1 TRBV10-3 14 many TRBJ2-5
TGCAGTGCTAGGACTAGCGGGGCTTTCAATGAGCAGTTCTTC CSARTSGAFNEQFF TRBD2 TRBV20-1 14 many TRBJ2-1
TGCAGTGCTCTGTCCGGGACAGGGGGCGAGAGTGAAGCTTTCTTT CSALSGTGGESEAFF TRBD1 TRBV20-1 15 many TRBJ1-1
TGCGCCAGCAGCGCCCAAGGCAGCTCCTACGAGCAGTACTTC CASSAQGSSYEQYF - TRBV5-1 14 many TRBJ2-7
TGTGCCAGCAGTTACCTATTAGGTGTGGGGTACCCGCAGTATTTT CASSYLLGVGYPQYF - TRBV6-6 15 many TRBJ2-3
TGCAGTGCTAGACGGCAGCGGGGGGGCCGGGGCAAAAACATTCAGTACTTC CSARRQRGGRGKNIQYF TRBD2 TRBV20-1 17 many TRBJ2-4
TGCAGCGTTGTTGGGATCTGGGGGGGCACAGATACGCAGTATTTT CSVVGIWGGTDTQYF - TRBV29-1 15 many TRBJ2-3
TGTGCCAGCAGCCGGACTAGCGGGGGGCCCACAGATACGCAGTATTTT CASSRTSGGPTDTQYF TRBD2 TRBV14 16 many TRBJ2-3
TGCAGTGCCGACAGACTCGACGGGGAGCTGTTTTTT CSADRLDGELFF - TRBV20-1 12 medium-sized TRBJ2-2
TGTGCCAGCATGGGGCGGTACTATGGCTACACCTTC CASMGRYYGYTF - TRBV6-1 12 many TRBJ1-2
TGTGCCAGTACCCGGGGGCCTAATAGCAATCAGCCCCAGCATTTT CASTRGPNSNQPQHF - TRBV19 15 - TRBJ1-5
TGTGCCAGCAGCCCCCCCGGGGGGCACGGCTACACCTTC CASSPPGGHGYTF - TRBV7-2 13 few TRBJ1-2
TGTGCCAGCAGCTCCGGACAGGGAGTGAACACCGGGGAGCTGTTTTTT CASSSGQGVNTGELFF TRBD1 TRBV5-6 16 many TRBJ2-2
TGCAGCGTTGGTCGTGTACGAGAGACCCAGTACTTC CSVGRVRETQYF - TRBV29-1 12 many TRBJ2-5
TGCGCCAGCAGCATTGGACAGGGGGATCCCTCCCGTGAGCAGTACTTC CASSIGQGDPSREQYF TRBD1 TRBV5-1 16 many TRBJ2-7
TGCAGTGCTGGACAGGGTTTGAAGGAAAAACTGTTTTTT CSAGQGLKEKLFF TRBD1 TRBV20-1 13 - TRBJ1-4
TGTGCCAGCAGCTTACTTCCGGGTGACCAAGAGACCCAGTACTTC CASSLLPGDQETQYF - TRBV7-3 15 - TRBJ2-5
TGTGCCAGCAGCCAACCCGTGGCCGGAAGTGGCACTGAAGCTTTCTTT CASSQPVAGSGTEAFF - TRBV4-2 16 medium-sized TRBJ1-1
TGTGCCATCCATCGAGGAGACGGGAGAAAAACTGAAGCTTTCTTT CAIHRGDGRKTEAFF - TRBV6-1 15 - TRBJ1-1
TGTGCCAGCAGTTACTCGGAGGCAGGGGAAGCTTTCTTT CASSYSEAGEAFF - TRBV6-5 13 - TRBJ1-1
TGTGCCAGCAGCCCGAGGGTTGGGGGCATCGAGACCCAGTACTTC CASSPRVGGIETQYF - TRBV5-5 15 many TRBJ2-5
TGTGCCAGCTCGTCAGGTAGGGACACTGAAGCTTTCTTT CASSSGRDTEAFF - TRBV18 13 many TRBJ1-1
TGCAGCGCCCAGGGGGGGGCCCCTCAGACCCAGTACTTC CSAQGGAPQTQYF - TRBV29-1 13 many TRBJ2-5
TGTGCCAGCAGTAGGACGGTGAACTATGGCTACACCTTC CASSRTVNYGYTF - TRBV6-5 13 many TRBJ1-2
TGTGCCAGCAGCCGCACGGGACAGGGAGGCACAGATACGCAGTATTTT CASSRTGQGGTDTQYF TRBD1 TRBV6-5 16 many TRBJ2-3